This T cell receptor beta chain is drawn from a study of control samples from healthy donors and cancer patients. V was shortened by 1 base and J by 0 bases, with 17 bases between the two germline ends. The CDR3 runs 18 residues. CDR1 LNHNV and CDR2 YYDKDF come from the germline V gene (reference sequence). Only in-frame clones appear in the TCRdb table, and some are missing; sequencing was by immunoSEQ multiplex PCR. This table holds about 120,000 clones, roughly 87% found once. What was sequenced was blood. This clonotype originated in a man aged 18 to 30 in good health. The rearrangement links TRBV15 to TRBJ2-3, with D perhaps matching TRBD1 or TRBD2 (5 bases each). Written as DNA, the CDR3 is TGTGCCACCAGCAGAGGACATGGGGCCTGGGACAGCACAGATACGCAGTATTTT. Translated, it gives CATSRGHGAWDSTDTQYF.